Following are 13 T cell receptor beta chains from one sample sequenced in a study of blood T cell repertoires in COVID-19. Sequencing was performed with immunoSEQ multiplex PCR; in TCRdb, only in-frame clones are kept and a portion is missing. This table has approximately 100,000 clones, 91% appearing once. The sample taken for sequencing was peripheral blood. The receptors come from a man in his fifties with acute or convalescent COVID-19.

This clone was detected once. V is TRBV2 and J is TRBJ1-1; D unresolved. The germline CDR1 and CDR2 sequences are SNHLY and FYNNEI. CDR3 length: 13 amino acids. The V end was cut by 6 bases, the J end by 4 bases, with 12 bases between. In DNA, the CDR3 is TGTGCCAGCAGGGAAAGAGAGGGCACTGAAGCTTTCTTT. It codes for CASREREGTEAFF.

The CDR3 region has the DNA TGTGCCAGCAGTTTTATGGCCGGGACAGTCAACACCGGGGAGCTGTTTTTT. Protein sequence: CASSFMAGTVNTGELFF. The rearrangement joins TRBV27 to TRBJ2-2; 7 bases agree with TRBD1. The CDR3 has 17 amino acids. Trimming cost V 3 bases and J 2 bases; bases outside gene matches: 9. Germline CDR1 reads MNHEY; CDR2 reads SMNVEV (reference sequence).

The chain joins TRBV24-1 to TRBJ2-2, with 9 bases aligning to TRBD1. Germline CDR1 reads KGHDR; CDR2 reads SFDVKD. Losses at the gene ends were 10 bases for V and 5 bases for J; bases not matched to a gene: 7. The CDR3 has 14 residues. This CDR3 is CATSQGAITGELFF. DNA for the CDR3: TGTGCCACTTCACAGGGGGCAATAACCGGGGAGCTGTTTTTT.

The chain combines TRBV5-1 with TRBJ2-2, with 11 bases fitting TRBD1. CDR3 length equals 16 residues. V lost 0 bases and J lost 5; bases outside the gene matches: 3. CDR1 and CDR2 from the germline V gene are SGHRS and YFSETQ. The CDR3 region has the DNA TGCGCCAGCAGCTTGGCCGGGACAGGGGGAACCGGGGAGCTGTTTTTT. Amino acids: CASSLAGTGGTGELFF.

The chain's CDR3 is CASSERTGGTEAFF. The CDR3 nucleotides read TGTGCCAGCAGTGAAAGGACAGGAGGGACTGAAGCTTTCTTT. The chain combines TRBV6-1 with TRBJ1-1; TRBD1 matches at 7 bases. Germline V CDR1 and CDR2: MNHNS, SASEGT. J was trimmed by 5 bases and V by 2 bases; bases with no gene match: 5. CDR3 length equals 14 residues.

J is TRBJ1-6 and V is TRBV7-9; 7 bases fit TRBD1. The CDR3 is made up of 14 amino acids. V was clipped by 5 bases and J by 9 bases; unmatched bases: 7. CDR1 is SEHNR, CDR2 FQNEAQ, per germline (reference sequence). The CDR3 here is CASSDYRGGSPLHF. CDR3 nucleotide sequence: TGTGCCAGCAGCGACTACAGGGGCGGTTCACCCCTCCACTTT.

V and J are TRBV5-1 and TRBJ1-1; perhaps TRBD1 as D (6 bases). Germline values: CDR1 SGHRS, CDR2 YFSETQ. Trimming took 4 bases from V and 4 from J, leaving 17 bases between them. The CDR3 is 15 residues long. CDR3 sequence (DNA): TGCGCCAGCAGCAAAGCTCAGGGGCTGGCCACTGAAGCTTTCTTT. This translates into CASSKAQGLATEAFF.

J is TRBJ1-6 and V is TRBV6-5; D is unclear. Germline V CDR1 and CDR2: MNHEY, SVGAGI. V lost 4 bases and J 6 bases, leaving 10 bases between the germline ends. There are 14 residues in the CDR3. For the CDR3, the DNA is TGTGCCAGCAGTTCGGGTTCCCCTAATTCACCCCTCCACTTT. It encodes CASSSGSPNSPLHF.

The chain uses TRBV5-1 and TRBJ2-7; D call uncertain. The CDR3 is 15 amino acids. Trimming left V 3 bases short and J 0 bases short, with 13 bases between. Germline lookup yields CDR1 SGHRS and CDR2 YFSETQ. CDR3 protein: CASSSYSHFSYEQYF. CDR3 coding DNA: TGCGCCAGCAGCTCCTACAGCCACTTCTCCTACGAGCAGTACTTC.

The rearrangement joins TRBV30 to TRBJ1-5; 8 bases line up with TRBD1. CDR1 and CDR2 (germline): GTSNPN, SVGIG (reference sequence). V shed 5 bases and J 4 bases; nucleotides not matched to a gene: 10. The CDR3 is made up of 15 amino acids. The CDR3 sequence: CAWAENQGANQPQHF. The CDR3 nucleotides are TGTGCCTGGGCCGAGAATCAGGGGGCGAATCAGCCCCAGCATTTT.

This clone appeared a single time. This chain connects TRBV10-2 to TRBJ1-5, with unresolved D. Germline V CDR1 and CDR2: WSHSY, SAAADI. V was trimmed by 4 bases and J by 5 bases, leaving 12 bases between them. This CDR3 comprises 14 residues. As DNA, the CDR3 is TGCGCCAGCAGTGTAATGGCCGAAGATCAGCCCCAGCATTTT. This codes for CASSVMAEDQPQHF.

This clone has only one observation. The chain recombines TRBV6-2 or TRBV6-3 with TRBJ1-1, with D perhaps matching TRBD1 (5 bases). Germline CDR1 is MNHEY and CDR2 is SVGEGT. The CDR3 extends over 15 amino acids. V was shortened by 0 bases and J by 1 base, with 9 bases between the two germline ends. The DNA of the CDR3 is TGTGCCAGCAGTTACTCGACAGCTAGGAACACTGAAGCTTTCTTT. Translated, it gives CASSYSTARNTEAFF.

This chain connects TRBV6-5 to TRBJ1-2, with D hard to call. CDR3 length equals 15 residues. The germline V and J ends were trimmed by 4 bases and 4 bases, with 16 bases remaining between them. The germline CDR1 and CDR2 sequences are MNHEY and SVGAGI. CDR3 residues: CASSSLTQSSYGYTF. In DNA, the CDR3 is TGTGCCAGCAGTTCCCTTACGCAGTCCTCCTATGGCTACACCTTC.